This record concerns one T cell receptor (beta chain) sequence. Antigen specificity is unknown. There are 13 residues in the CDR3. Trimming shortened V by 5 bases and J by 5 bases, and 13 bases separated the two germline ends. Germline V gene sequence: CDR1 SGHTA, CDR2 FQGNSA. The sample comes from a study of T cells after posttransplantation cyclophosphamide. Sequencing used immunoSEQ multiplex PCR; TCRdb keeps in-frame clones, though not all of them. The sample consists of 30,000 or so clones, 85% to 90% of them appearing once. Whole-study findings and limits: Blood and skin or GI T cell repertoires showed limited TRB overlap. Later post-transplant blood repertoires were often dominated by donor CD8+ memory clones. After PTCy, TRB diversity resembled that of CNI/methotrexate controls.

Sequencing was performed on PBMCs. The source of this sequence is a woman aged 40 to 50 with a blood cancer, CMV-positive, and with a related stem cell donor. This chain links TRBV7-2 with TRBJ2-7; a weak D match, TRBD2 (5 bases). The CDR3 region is CASSPGVSDEQYF. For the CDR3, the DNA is TGTGCCAGCAGCCCCGGGGTTTCCGACGAGCAGTACTTC.